These T cell receptor beta chains were read from a single sample in a study of cytomegalovirus exposure and HLA in healthy donors. The table came from immunoSEQ multiplex PCR; TCRdb's copy has only in-frame clones and leaves some out. Among hundreds of thousands of clones, almost 85% were seen once, and the ten largest hold 0.5% to 0.7%. The sequenced sample consisted of PBMCs. The receptors originated from a woman between 40 and 55 years old in good health and CMV-seronegative. Both conserved end residues are part of each CDR3. Each record gives: clone size, D gene, V gene, J gene, CDR3 DNA, CDR3 protein. D genes are given only for firm matches. Part of the rows lack a size; the others show once, few, many or a class for expanded clones.

NA	NA	TRBV9	TRBJ1-1	TGTGCCAGCAGCGTTAGCGGGAACACTGAAGCTTTCTTT	CASSVSGNTEAFF
NA	TRBD1	TRBV11-3	TRBJ1-1	TGTGCCAGCAGCCAGACAGGGAGAACTGAAGCTTTCTTT	CASSQTGRTEAFF
NA	NA	TRBV7-8	TRBJ2-7	TGTGCCAGCAGCATACAGGACTACGAGCAGTACTTC	CASSIQDYEQYF
NA	TRBD1	TRBV7-8	TRBJ2-5	TGTGCCAGCAGCTTACGACAGGGGGTGGAGACCCAGTACTTC	CASSLRQGVETQYF
NA	TRBD1	TRBV9	TRBJ1-6	TGTGCCAGCAGCGTCGGGACAGGACAGGGCTATAATTCACCCCTCCACTTT	CASSVGTGQGYNSPLHF
few	NA	TRBV27	TRBJ1-6	TGTGCCAGCAGTTTATCTCGGGGTAATAATTCACCCCTCCACTTT	CASSLSRGNNSPLHF
NA	TRBD1	TRBV13	TRBJ1-2	TGTGCCAGCAGCTTAGGATCCACAGGGGGCTATGGCTACACCTTC	CASSLGSTGGYGYTF
NA	NA	TRBV28	TRBJ2-7	TGTGCCAGCAGTTCCTATGAGGACAGTAACCACGAGCAGTACTTC	CASSSYEDSNHEQYF
NA	TRBD2	TRBV4-2	TRBJ2-2	TGTGCCAGCAGCCAAGAGAGGGGAGGGATGGTCACCGGGGAGCTGTTTTTT	CASSQERGGMVTGELFF
NA	TRBD1	TRBV9	TRBJ2-6	TGTGCCAGCAGCGTAGTTGACAGGGGGCGGGGGGCCAACGTCCTGACTTTC	CASSVVDRGRGANVLTF
NA	NA	TRBV5-1	TRBJ1-3	TGCGCCAGCAGCTTGTATAACCAGGGTCTCGGAGGAAACACCATATATTTT	CASSLYNQGLGGNTIYF
NA	NA	TRBV11-1	TRBJ1-1	TGTGCCAGCAGCTTAGGGACAGCTGAAGCTTTCTTT	CASSLGTAEAFF
NA	TRBD2	TRBV9	TRBJ2-7	TGTGCCAGCAGCATCGGACTAGCGGGGGGGCCGTACGAGCAGTACTTC	CASSIGLAGGPYEQYF
NA	TRBD1	TRBV2	TRBJ1-5	TGTGCCAGCAGAGGACAGGGGGATCAGCCCCAGCATTTT	CASRGQGDQPQHF
NA	TRBD1	TRBV6-6	TRBJ1-6	TGTGCCAGCAATCCCGGTTTGACAGGGGATTCACCCCTCCACTTT	CASNPGLTGDSPLHF
NA	NA	TRBV5-1	TRBJ1-2	TGCGCCAGCAGCCCCCTTGGGCTTGGCTACACCTTC	CASSPLGLGYTF
once	TRBD1	TRBV6-6	TRBJ2-3	TGTGCCAGTACCTGGGGCGGACAGGGCACAGATACGCAGTATTTT	CASTWGGQGTDTQYF
NA	NA	TRBV19	TRBJ1-6	TGTGCCAGTAGTATGGAGCGGGGGTGGTATAATTCACCCCTCCACTTT	CASSMERGWYNSPLHF
NA	NA	TRBV15	TRBJ1-1	TGTGCCACCAGCAGAGTGGCAGGGGCTACTGAAGCTTTCTTT	CATSRVAGATEAFF
NA	NA	TRBV6-1	TRBJ2-7	TGTGCCAGCAGTGTTCACAGGGAAGGGTACGAGCAGTACTTC	CASSVHREGYEQYF
NA	TRBD1	TRBV6-5	TRBJ2-2	TGTGCCAGCAGTCCCTACGGGGGGACAGGGAGTGAGCTGTTTTTT	CASSPYGGTGSELFF
NA	NA	TRBV14	TRBJ1-1	TGTGCCAGCAGCCAATTGCCAGGGCCTGACACTGAAGCTTTCTTT	CASSQLPGPDTEAFF
NA	NA	TRBV4-1	TRBJ1-5	TGCGCCAGCAGCCAAGATCTTCGGGGGATTCAGCCCCAGCATTTT	CASSQDLRGIQPQHF
NA	NA	TRBV7-9	TRBJ1-6	TGTTCCAGCAGCTTAGAACCAGGGCATAGCTCCTATAATTCACCCCTCCACTTT	CSSSLEPGHSSYNSPLHF
NA	NA	TRBV30	TRBJ2-5	TGTGCCTGGAGTGTAGGGGACTTCCTAGAGACCCAGTACTTC	CAWSVGDFLETQYF
NA	NA	TRBV11-1	TRBJ1-1	TGTGCCAGCAGCTTACGTTGGAACACTGAAGCTTTCTTT	CASSLRWNTEAFF
NA	TRBD1	TRBV2	TRBJ2-7	TGTGCCAGCACCCCCCGGGACAGGCCCCAGTTCGAGCAGTACTTC	CASTPRDRPQFEQYF
NA	NA	TRBV5-6	TRBJ2-1	TGTGCCAGCAGCTTGGGGGGGGAGTGGTCCTACAATGAGCAGTTCTTC	CASSLGGEWSYNEQFF
NA	TRBD1	TRBV9	TRBJ1-5	TGTGCCAGCAGCGTAGGACAGGGAGGTAATCAGCCCCAGCATTTT	CASSVGQGGNQPQHF
NA	TRBD2	TRBV18	TRBJ2-1	TGTGCCAGCTCACCACTAGCGGGGGGAGTGCGGGAGCAGTTCTTC	CASSPLAGGVREQFF
few	TRBD1	TRBV6-1	TRBJ2-2	TGTGCCAGCAGTTTTACAGGGGGAACCGGGGAGCTGTTTTTT	CASSFTGGTGELFF
few	TRBD1	TRBV28	TRBJ1-1	TGTGCCAGCAGTTCCCCGGGACAGGGGAGGGCCACTGAAGCTTTCTTT	CASSSPGQGRATEAFF
NA	NA	TRBV7-9	TRBJ1-5	TGTGCCAGCAGCTTCTTTGGCAATCAGCCCCAGCATTTT	CASSFFGNQPQHF
NA	TRBD2	TRBV27	TRBJ2-3	TGTGCCAGCAGTTTATCGACCGGGGGGTTAGATACGCAGTATTTT	CASSLSTGGLDTQYF
NA	NA	TRBV5-1	TRBJ1-2	TGCGCCAGCAAACTTGAAGACAGGTACCATGGCTACACCTTC	CASKLEDRYHGYTF
NA	NA	TRBV30	TRBJ1-1	TGTGCCTGGAGTGTAATACGGGGGAGGAACACTGAAGCTTTCTTT	CAWSVIRGRNTEAFF
NA	TRBD1	TRBV5-1	TRBJ2-7	TGCGCCAGCAGCCTGGACAGGCCGGGCTACGAGCAGTACTTC	CASSLDRPGYEQYF
NA	TRBD1	TRBV6-6	TRBJ2-7	TGTGCCAGCAGGGGACAGTCCTACGAGCAGTACTTC	CASRGQSYEQYF
once	NA	TRBV29-1	TRBJ1-4	TGCAGCGTGTGGCAGTTAGAAAAACTGTTTTTT	CSVWQLEKLFF
NA	NA	TRBV5-1	TRBJ2-3	TGCGCCAGCAGCTTGGAGCCTAGCACAGATACGCAGTATTTT	CASSLEPSTDTQYF
NA	TRBD1	TRBV4-3	TRBJ1-2	TGCGCCAGCAGCCAAGAGGGCCGGGCGGGACAGGGGGACTATGGCTACACCTTC	CASSQEGRAGQGDYGYTF
NA	NA	TRBV20-1	TRBJ1-2	TGCAGTGCGACGGGGAACTGGGGCTACACCTTC	CSATGNWGYTF
NA	NA	TRBV27	TRBJ1-2	TGTGCCAGCACGTCCGCCATGGTGGGGGGAGGTGGCTACACCTTC	CASTSAMVGGGGYTF
few	NA	TRBV12-5	TRBJ2-5	TGTGCTAGTGGCCTCCCCGGGGGAGAGACCCAGTACTTC	CASGLPGGETQYF
NA	NA	TRBV5-1	TRBJ2-7	TGCGCCAGCAGCTTGGGGGGCGCGGGGGAGCAGTACTTC	CASSLGGAGEQYF
NA	TRBD2	TRBV14	TRBJ2-1	TGTGCCAGCAGCCTCTTAATAGCGGGGGTGGGCAATGAGCAGTTCTTC	CASSLLIAGVGNEQFF
NA	NA	TRBV10-3	TRBJ2-3	TGTGCCATCAGAACAGGGAGGGCAGATACGCAGTATTTT	CAIRTGRADTQYF
NA	TRBD1	TRBV2	TRBJ1-5	TGTGCCAGCAACCTCGAGACAGGGGACAATCAGCCCCAGCATTTT	CASNLETGDNQPQHF
NA	NA	TRBV5-5	TRBJ1-1	TGTGCCAGCAGCTTCATAGTGGTGAACACTGAAGCTTTCTTT	CASSFIVVNTEAFF
few	TRBD2	TRBV30	TRBJ2-5	TGTGCCTGGAGTTTCAACCTTTTAGCGGGGGAGACCCAGTACTTC	CAWSFNLLAGETQYF
once	NA	TRBV7-6	TRBJ2-7	TGTGCCAGCAGCTTAGCACGGGGCTCCTACGAGCAGTACTTC	CASSLARGSYEQYF
NA	TRBD1	TRBV7-2	TRBJ2-3	TGTGCCAGCAGCTTAACAGGGGGCGCGAGCACAGATACGCAGTATTTT	CASSLTGGASTDTQYF
once	NA	TRBV13	TRBJ2-7	TGTGCCAGCAGCTTAGGGGGCGGGCTCTCCTACGAGCAGTACTTC	CASSLGGGLSYEQYF
NA	NA	TRBV5-4	TRBJ1-1	TGTGCCAGCAGCTTGCGCCAGGCTAACACTGAAGCTTTCTTT	CASSLRQANTEAFF